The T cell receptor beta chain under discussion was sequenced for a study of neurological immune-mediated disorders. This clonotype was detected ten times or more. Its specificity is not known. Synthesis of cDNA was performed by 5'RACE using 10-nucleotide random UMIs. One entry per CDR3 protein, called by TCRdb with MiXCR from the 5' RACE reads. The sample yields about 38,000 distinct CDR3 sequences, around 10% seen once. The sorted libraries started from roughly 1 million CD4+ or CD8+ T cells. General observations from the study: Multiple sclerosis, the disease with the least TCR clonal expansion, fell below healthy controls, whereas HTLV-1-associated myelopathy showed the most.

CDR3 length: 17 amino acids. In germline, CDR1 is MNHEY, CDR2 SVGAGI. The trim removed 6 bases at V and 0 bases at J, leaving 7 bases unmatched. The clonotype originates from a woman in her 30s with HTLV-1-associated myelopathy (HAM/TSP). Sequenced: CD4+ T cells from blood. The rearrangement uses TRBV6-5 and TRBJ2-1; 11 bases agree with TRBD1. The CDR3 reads CASSLGDRGSSYNEQFF. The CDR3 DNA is TGTGCCAGCAGCCTCGGGGACAGGGGGAGCTCCTACAATGAGCAGTTCTTC.